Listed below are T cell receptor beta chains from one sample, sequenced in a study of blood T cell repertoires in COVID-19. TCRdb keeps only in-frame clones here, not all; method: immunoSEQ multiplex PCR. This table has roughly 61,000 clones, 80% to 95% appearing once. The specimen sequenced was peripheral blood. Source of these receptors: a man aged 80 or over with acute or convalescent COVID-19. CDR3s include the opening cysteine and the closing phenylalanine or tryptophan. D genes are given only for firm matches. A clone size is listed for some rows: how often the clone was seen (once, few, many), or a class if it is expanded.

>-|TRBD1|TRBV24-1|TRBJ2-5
TGTGCCACCAGTGATTTGTCCAGGGGGGAGACCCAGTACTTC
CATSDLSRGETQYF
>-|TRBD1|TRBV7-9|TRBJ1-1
TGTGCCACCGAGCTACAGGGGGCCAGGCTCGCTTTCTTT
CATELQGARLAFF
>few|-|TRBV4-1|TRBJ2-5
TGCGCCAGCAGCCACTGGCGAGGGGAGACCCAGTACTTC
CASSHWRGETQYF
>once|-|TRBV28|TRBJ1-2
TGTGCCAGCATTCCCGGGTTTGCTAACTATGGCTACACCTTC
CASIPGFANYGYTF
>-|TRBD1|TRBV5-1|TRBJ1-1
TGCGCCAGCAGCTTGCAGGGGGCAGTGAACACTGAAGCTTTCTTT
CASSLQGAVNTEAFF
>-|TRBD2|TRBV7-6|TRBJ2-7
TGTGCCAGCAGCTTCTCGGGCGGGGGGCTCGGCGAGCAGTACTTC
CASSFSGGGLGEQYF
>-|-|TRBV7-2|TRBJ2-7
TGTGCCAGCAGCTTAGGGCGAGACCAGGGGCTCTACGAGCAGTACTTC
CASSLGRDQGLYEQYF
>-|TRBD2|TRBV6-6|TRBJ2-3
TGTGCCAGCAGTCTTAGCCTTGGTGGCGGGGGGGGCACAGATACGCAGTATTTT
CASSLSLGGGGGTDTQYF
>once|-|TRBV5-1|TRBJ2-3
TGCGCCAGCACCATCGCTCGGGGGGCCACAGATACGCAGTATTTT
CASTIARGATDTQYF
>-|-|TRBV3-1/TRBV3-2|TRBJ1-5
TGTGCCAGCAGCCCCTATAGCAATCAGCCCCAGCATTTT
CASSPYSNQPQHF
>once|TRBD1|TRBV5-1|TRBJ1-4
TGCGCCAGCACCCCGTCGACAGGGGCTGCAACTAATGAAAAACTGTTTTTT
CASTPSTGAATNEKLFF
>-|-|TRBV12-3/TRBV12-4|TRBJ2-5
TGTGCCAGCGGGGGGGGGCCGGAGACCCAGTACTTC
CASGGGPETQYF
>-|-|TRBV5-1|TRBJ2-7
TGCGCCAGCAGCCTACTGACGGGAACCTACGAGCAGTACTTC
CASSLLTGTYEQYF
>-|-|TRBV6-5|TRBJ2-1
TGTGCCAGCAGTTTAGACAACAACCCCTACAATGAGCAGTTCTTC
CASSLDNNPYNEQFF
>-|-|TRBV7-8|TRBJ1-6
TGTGCCAGCAGCTCCGCCCGGTCTGCCCTCCACTTT
CASSSARSALHF
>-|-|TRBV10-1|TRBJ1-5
TGCGCCAGCAGTGAGTCCCTAACAGGTGGGGGACACGATCAGCCCCAGCATTTT
CASSESLTGGGHDQPQHF
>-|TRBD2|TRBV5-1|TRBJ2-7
TGCGCCAGCAGCTTACGGGGCGGGGGTCCTTACGAGCAGTACTTC
CASSLRGGGPYEQYF
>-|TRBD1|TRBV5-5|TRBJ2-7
TGTGCCAGCATCCTTGCCCCCGGGACAGGGACCCCCTACGAGCAGTACTTC
CASILAPGTGTPYEQYF
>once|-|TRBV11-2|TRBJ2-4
TGTGCCAGCAGCTTAGATGGACTGAACATTCAGTACTTC
CASSLDGLNIQYF
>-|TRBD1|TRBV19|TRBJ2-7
TGTGCCAGTAGTATGGGACAGGGGGAGGACGAGCAGTACTTC
CASSMGQGEDEQYF
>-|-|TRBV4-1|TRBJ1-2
TGCGCCAGCAGCCAAGCACAGGGAATTGGCTACACCTTC
CASSQAQGIGYTF
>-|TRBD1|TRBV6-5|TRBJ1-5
TGTGCCAGTCGACAGGGGAATCAGCCCCAGCATTTT
CASRQGNQPQHF
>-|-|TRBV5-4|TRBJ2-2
TGTGCCAGCAGCGGTACATTAACCGGGGAGCTGTTTTTT
CASSGTLTGELFF
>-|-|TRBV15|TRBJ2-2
TGTGCCACCAGCAGAGATCGCAGGTCCCCCGGGGAGCTGTTTTTT
CATSRDRRSPGELFF
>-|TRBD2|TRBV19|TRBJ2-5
TGTGCCAGTAGTATAGGGCTAGCGGGGGGCCAGTACCAAGAGACCCAGTACTTC
CASSIGLAGGQYQETQYF
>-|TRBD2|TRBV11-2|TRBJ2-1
TGTGCCAGCAGCCCCGGGGGCGGGGGGGCCCAAATTCGGGAGCAGTTCTTC
CASSPGGGGAQIREQFF
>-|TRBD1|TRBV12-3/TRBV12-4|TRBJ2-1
TGTGCCAGCAGTCTACAGGGGACTGAGCAGTTCTTC
CASSLQGTEQFF
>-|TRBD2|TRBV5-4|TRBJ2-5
TGTGCCAGCAGCCTAGGGACTAGCGGACCTCAAGAGACCCAGTACTTC
CASSLGTSGPQETQYF
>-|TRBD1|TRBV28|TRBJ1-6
TGTGCCAGCAGTTTACGGGACAGGAGCTCCTATAATTCACCCCTCCACTTT
CASSLRDRSSYNSPLHF
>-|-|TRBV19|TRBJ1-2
TGTGCCAGTAGTGTCGGCAACCAGGGAGGCTATGGCTACACCTTC
CASSVGNQGGYGYTF
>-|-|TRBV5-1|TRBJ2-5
TGCGCCAGCAGCTTGGGGGGACTCAAAGCGGAGACCCAGTACTTC
CASSLGGLKAETQYF